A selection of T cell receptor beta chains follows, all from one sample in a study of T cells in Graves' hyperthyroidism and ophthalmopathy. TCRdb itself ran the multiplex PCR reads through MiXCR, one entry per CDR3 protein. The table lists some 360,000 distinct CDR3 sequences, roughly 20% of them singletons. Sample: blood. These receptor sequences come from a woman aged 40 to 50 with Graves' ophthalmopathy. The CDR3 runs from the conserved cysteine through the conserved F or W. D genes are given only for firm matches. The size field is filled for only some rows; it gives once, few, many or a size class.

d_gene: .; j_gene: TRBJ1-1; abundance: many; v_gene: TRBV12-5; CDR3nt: TGTGCTAGTGGCCGAGGAGGGGACACTGAAGCTTTCTTT; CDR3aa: CASGRGGDTEAFF
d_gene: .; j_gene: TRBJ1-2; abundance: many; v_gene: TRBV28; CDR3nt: TGTGCCAGCGGGGAGGATTGGGGCTATGGCTACACCTTC; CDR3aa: CASGEDWGYGYTF
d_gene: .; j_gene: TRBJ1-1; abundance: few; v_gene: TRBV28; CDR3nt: TGTGCCAGCAGCAAGTTGGCTGAAGCTTTCTTT; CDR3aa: CASSKLAEAFF
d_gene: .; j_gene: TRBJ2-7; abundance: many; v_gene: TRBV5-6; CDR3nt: TGTGCCAGCAGCTCTTTGGCCGACGAGCAGTACTTC; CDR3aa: CASSSLADEQYF
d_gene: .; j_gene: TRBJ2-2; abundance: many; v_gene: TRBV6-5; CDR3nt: TGTGCCAGCAGACCCCCGGGACGTATGAACACCGGGGAGCTGTTTTTT; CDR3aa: CASRPPGRMNTGELFF
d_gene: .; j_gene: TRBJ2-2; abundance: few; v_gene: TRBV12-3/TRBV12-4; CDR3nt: TGTGCCAGCAGTCCCCTGATTCTGACCGGGGAGCTGTTTTTT; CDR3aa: CASSPLILTGELFF
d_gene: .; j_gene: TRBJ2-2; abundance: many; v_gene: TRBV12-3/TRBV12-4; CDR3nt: TGTGCCAGCAGTCGAGAGACGATCGGGGAGCTGTTTTTT; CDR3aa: CASSRETIGELFF
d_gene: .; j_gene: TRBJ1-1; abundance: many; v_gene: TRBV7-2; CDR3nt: TGTGCCAGCAGCTTAATCCGGAACACTGAAGCTTTCTTT; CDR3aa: CASSLIRNTEAFF
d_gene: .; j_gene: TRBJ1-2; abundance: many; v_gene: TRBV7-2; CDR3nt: TGTGCCAGCGGACGTTACTATGGCTACACCTTC; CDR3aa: CASGRYYGYTF
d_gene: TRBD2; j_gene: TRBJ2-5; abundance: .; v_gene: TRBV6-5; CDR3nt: TGTGCCAGCAGTTACCTCACTAGCGGGGGAGGGGAGACCCAGTACTTC; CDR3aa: CASSYLTSGGGETQYF
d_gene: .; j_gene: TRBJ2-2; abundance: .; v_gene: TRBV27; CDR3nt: TGTGCCAGCAGCACCGGGACCCCGTCCGGGGAGCTGTTTTTT; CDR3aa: CASSTGTPSGELFF
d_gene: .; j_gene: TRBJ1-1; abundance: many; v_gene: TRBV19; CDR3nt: TGTGCCAGTAGTATGTGGGGAGGGAACACTGAAGCTTTCTTT; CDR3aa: CASSMWGGNTEAFF
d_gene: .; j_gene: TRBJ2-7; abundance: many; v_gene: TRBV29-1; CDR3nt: TGCAGCGTTTTCGGAGGGACAGCGGAATACGAGCAGTACTTC; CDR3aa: CSVFGGTAEYEQYF
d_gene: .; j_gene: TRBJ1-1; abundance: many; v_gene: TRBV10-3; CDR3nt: TGTGCCATCACAGAGACAGCGAACACTGAAGCTTTCTTT; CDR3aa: CAITETANTEAFF
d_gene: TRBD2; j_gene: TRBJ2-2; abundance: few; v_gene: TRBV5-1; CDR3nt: TGCGCCAGCAGCATCACTAGCGGGATAAGCGGGGAGCTGTTTTTT; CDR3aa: CASSITSGISGELFF
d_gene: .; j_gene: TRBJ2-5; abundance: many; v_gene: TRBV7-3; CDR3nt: TGTGCCAGCAGCTCATCCCTTTTTGGGGCCCCGGGCCAAGAGACCCAGTACTTC; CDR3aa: CASSSSLFGAPGQETQYF
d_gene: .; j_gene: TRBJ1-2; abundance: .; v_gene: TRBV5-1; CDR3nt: TGCGCCAGCAGCCTGGCGGGTTTGTCCGGCTACACCTTC; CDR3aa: CASSLAGLSGYTF
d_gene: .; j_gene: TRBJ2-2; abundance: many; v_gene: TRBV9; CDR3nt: TGTGCCAGCAGCGTAGGAGGGACCGGGGAGCTGTTTTTT; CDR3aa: CASSVGGTGELFF
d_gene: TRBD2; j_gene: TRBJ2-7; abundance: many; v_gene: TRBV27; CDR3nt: TGTGCCAGCAGGAAAGCGGGAGGCGGCGAGCAGTACTTC; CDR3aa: CASRKAGGGEQYF
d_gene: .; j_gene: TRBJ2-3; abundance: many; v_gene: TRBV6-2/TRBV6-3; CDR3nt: TGTGCCAGCAGATCCGGGACGAAGCAGTATTTT; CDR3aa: CASRSGTKQYF
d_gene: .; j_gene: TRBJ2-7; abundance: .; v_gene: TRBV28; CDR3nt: TGTGCCAGCAGTCCCTCCCTTCAGGGGTACTACGAGCAGTACTTC; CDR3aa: CASSPSLQGYYEQYF
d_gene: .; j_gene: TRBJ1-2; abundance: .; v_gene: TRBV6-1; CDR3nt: TGTGCCAGCAGGGCGCCGGTTTATGGCTACACCTTC; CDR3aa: CASRAPVYGYTF
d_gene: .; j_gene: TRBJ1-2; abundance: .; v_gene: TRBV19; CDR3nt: TGTGCCAGTAGTTCGGCCGGTCACAGGGTCGCGTCGGGCGGCTACACCTTC; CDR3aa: CASSSAGHRVASGGYTF
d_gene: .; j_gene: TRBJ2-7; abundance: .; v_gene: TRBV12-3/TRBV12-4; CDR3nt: TGTGCCAGCAGTTTATCCCCGACTAGTACCGAGCAGTACTTC; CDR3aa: CASSLSPTSTEQYF
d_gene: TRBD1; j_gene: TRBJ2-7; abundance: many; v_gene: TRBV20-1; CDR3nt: TGCAGTGCTAGGGCAGGACAGGAAAAGTACTTC; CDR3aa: CSARAGQEKYF
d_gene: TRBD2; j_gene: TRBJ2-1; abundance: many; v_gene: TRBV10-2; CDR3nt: TGCGCCAGCAGAGGGACTAGCGGGAGGGCGGGGGAGCAGTTCTTC; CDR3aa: CASRGTSGRAGEQFF
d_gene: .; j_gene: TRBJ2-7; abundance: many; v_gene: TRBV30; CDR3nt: TGTGCCTGGAGTGTAGGGTGGAACGAGCAGTACTTC; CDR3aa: CAWSVGWNEQYF
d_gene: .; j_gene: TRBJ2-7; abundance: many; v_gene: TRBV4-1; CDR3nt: TGCGCCAGCAGCAACCTGGGACTGACAGGCCGCTACGAGCAGTACTTC; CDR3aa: CASSNLGLTGRYEQYF
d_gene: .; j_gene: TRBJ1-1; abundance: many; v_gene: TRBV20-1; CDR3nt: TGCAGTGCTAGACAGGGGGAAGCTTTCTTT; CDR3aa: CSARQGEAFF
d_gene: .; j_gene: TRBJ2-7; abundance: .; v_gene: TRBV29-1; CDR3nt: TGCAGCGTTGTAGAGGTCGGGTACGAGCAGTCCTTC; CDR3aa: CSVVEVGYEQSF
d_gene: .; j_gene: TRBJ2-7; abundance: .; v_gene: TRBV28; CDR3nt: TGTGCCAGCAGTTCCCTGGAGCAGCAGTACTTC; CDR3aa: CASSSLEQQYF
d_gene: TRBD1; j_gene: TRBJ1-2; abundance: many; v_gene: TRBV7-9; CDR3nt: TGTGCCAGCAGCTTAAGGGACAGGGCCTATGGCTACACCTTC; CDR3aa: CASSLRDRAYGYTF
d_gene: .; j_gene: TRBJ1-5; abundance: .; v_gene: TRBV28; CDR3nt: TGTGCCAGCAGTCCCGCGGGCGAGGGCAATCAGCCCCAGCATTTT; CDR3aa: CASSPAGEGNQPQHF